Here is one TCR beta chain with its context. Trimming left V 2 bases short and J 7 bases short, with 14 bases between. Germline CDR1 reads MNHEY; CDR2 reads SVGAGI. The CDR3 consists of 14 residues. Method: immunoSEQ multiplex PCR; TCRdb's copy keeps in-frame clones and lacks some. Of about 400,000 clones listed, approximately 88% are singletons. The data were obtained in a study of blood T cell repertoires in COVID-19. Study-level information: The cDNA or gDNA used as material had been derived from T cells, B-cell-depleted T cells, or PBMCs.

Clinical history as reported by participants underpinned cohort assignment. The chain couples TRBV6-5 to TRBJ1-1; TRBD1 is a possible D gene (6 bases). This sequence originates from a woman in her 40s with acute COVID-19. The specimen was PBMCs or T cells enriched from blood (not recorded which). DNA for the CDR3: TGTGCCAGCAGTTACCAGGGGCGGGCGAGTGAAGCTTTCTTT. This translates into CASSYQGRASEAFF.